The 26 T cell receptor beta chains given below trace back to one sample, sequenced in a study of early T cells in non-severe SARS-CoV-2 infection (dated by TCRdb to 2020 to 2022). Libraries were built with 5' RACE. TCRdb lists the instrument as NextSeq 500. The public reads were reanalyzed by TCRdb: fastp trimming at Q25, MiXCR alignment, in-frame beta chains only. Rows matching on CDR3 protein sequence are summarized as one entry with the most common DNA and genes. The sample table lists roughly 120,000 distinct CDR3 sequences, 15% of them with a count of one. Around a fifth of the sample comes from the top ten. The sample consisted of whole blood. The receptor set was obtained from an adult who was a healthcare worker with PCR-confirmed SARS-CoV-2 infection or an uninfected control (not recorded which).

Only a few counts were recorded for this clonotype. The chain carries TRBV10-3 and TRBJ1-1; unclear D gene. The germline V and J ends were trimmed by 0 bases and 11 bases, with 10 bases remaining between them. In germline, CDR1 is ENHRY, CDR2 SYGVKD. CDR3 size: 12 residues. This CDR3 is CAISESEGRAFF. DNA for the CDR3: TGTGCCATCAGTGAGTCGGAAGGGAGGGCTTTCTTT.

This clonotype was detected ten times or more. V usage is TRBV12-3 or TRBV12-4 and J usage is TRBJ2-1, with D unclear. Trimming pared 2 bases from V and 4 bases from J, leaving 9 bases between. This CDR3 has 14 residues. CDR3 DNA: TGTGCCAGCAGTTTATCCCGGATTTACAATGAGCAGTTCTTC. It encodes CASSLSRIYNEQFF.

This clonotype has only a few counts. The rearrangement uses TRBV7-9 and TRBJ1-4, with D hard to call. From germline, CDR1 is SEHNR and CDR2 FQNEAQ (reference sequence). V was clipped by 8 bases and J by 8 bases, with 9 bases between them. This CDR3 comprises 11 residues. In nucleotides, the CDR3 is TGTGCCAGCTCTCCCCTCGAAAAACTGTTTTTT. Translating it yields CASSPLEKLFF.

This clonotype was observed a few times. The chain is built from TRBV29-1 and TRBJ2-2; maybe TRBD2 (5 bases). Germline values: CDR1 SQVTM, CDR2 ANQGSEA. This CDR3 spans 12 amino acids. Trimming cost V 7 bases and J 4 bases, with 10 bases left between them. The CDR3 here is CSAGAGTGELFF. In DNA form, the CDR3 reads TGCAGCGCGGGCGCGGGCACCGGGGAGCTGTTTTTT.

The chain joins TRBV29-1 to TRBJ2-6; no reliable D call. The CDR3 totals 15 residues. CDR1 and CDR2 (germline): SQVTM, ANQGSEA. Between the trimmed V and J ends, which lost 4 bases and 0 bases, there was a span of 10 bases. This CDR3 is CSVVFYTSGANVLTF. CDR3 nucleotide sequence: TGCAGCGTTGTCTTCTATACCTCTGGGGCCAACGTCCTGACTTTC.

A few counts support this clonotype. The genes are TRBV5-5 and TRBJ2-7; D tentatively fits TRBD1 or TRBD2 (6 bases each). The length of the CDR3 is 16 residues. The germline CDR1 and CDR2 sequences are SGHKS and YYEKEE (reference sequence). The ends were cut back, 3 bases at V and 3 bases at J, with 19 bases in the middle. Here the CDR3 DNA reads TGTGCCAGCAGCTCTCTTGCGGGGCAGGGGATCTACGAGCAGTACTTC. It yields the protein CASSSLAGQGIYEQYF.

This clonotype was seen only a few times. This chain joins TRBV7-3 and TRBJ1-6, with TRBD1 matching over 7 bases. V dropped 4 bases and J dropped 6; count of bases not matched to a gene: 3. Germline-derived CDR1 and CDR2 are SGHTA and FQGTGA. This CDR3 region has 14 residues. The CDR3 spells CASSSGQVNSPLHF. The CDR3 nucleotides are TGTGCCAGCAGCTCAGGACAGGTTAATTCACCCCTCCACTTT.

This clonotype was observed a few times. The CDR3 protein is CASSLTRESDEQYF. The CDR3 DNA reads TGTGCCAGCAGCTTAACCCGGGAGAGCGACGAGCAGTACTTC. The V gene is TRBV7-9, the J gene TRBJ2-7; possible D gene TRBD2, 6 bases. The CDR3 is made up of 14 amino acids. V was cut by 2 bases and J by 5 bases, with 13 bases left in between. CDR1 and CDR2 from the germline V gene are SEHNR and FQNEAQ (reference sequence).

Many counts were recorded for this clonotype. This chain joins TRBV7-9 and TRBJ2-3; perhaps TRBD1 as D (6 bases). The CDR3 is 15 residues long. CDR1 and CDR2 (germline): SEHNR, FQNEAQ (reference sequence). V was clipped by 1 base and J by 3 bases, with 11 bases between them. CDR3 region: CASSLVTGETDTQYF. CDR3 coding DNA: TGTGCCAGCAGCTTAGTGACAGGAGAAACAGATACGCAGTATTTT.

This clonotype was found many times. The DNA of the CDR3 is TGCAGTGCTAGAGGGTTGTTCAATGAGCAGTTCTTC. Protein sequence: CSARGLFNEQFF. J is TRBJ2-1 and V is TRBV20-1; the D is unclear. This CDR3 has 12 amino acids. Looked up from germline, CDR1 is DFQATT and CDR2 is SNEGSKA (reference sequence). Trimming cost V 1 base and J 6 bases, with 7 bases left between them.

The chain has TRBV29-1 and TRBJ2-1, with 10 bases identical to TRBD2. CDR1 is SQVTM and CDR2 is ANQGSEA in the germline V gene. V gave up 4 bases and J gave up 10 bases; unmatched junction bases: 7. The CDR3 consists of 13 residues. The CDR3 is CSVGGLAALEQFF. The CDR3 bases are TGCAGCGTTGGAGGACTAGCGGCTTTGGAGCAGTTCTTC.

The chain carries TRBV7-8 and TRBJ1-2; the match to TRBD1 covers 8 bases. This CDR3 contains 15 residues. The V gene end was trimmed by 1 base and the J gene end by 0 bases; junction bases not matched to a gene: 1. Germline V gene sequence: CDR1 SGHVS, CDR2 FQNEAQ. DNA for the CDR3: TGTGCCAGCAGCTTAGGACAGGGGACTAACTATGGCTACACCTTC. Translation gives CASSLGQGTNYGYTF.

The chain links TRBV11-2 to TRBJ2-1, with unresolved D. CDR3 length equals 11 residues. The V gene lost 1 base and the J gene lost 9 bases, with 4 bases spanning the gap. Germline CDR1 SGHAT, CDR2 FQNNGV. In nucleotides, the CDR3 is TGTGCCAGCAGCTTAGGGGTTGAGCAGTTCTTC. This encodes CASSLGVEQFF.

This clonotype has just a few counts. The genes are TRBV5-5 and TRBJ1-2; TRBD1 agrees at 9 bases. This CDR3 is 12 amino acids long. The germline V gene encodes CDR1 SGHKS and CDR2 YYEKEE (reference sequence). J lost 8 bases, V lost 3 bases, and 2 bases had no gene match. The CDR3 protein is CASSYRGHGYTF. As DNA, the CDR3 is TGTGCCAGCAGCTACAGGGGGCACGGCTACACCTTC.

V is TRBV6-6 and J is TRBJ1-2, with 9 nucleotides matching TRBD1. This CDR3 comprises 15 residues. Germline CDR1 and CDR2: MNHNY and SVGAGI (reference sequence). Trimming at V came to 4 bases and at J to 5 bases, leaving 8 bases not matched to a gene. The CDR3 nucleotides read TGTGCCAGCAGTTCAAGCCGGGACAGGGAGTATGGCTACACCTTC. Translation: CASSSSRDREYGYTF.

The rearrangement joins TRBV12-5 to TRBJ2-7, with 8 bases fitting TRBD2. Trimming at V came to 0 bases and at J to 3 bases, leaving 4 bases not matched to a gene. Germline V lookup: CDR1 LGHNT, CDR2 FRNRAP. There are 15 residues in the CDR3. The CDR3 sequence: CASGLVRRGGYEQYF. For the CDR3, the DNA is TGTGCTAGTGGTTTGGTACGCCGGGGGGGCTACGAGCAGTACTTC.

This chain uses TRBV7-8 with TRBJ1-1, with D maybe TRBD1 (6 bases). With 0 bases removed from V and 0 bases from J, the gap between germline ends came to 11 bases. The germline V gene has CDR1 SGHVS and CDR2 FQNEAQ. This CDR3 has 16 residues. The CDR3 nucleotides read TGTGCCAGCAGCTTAGCGGGGGGGGCCGTGAACACTGAAGCTTTCTTT. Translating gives CASSLAGGAVNTEAFF.

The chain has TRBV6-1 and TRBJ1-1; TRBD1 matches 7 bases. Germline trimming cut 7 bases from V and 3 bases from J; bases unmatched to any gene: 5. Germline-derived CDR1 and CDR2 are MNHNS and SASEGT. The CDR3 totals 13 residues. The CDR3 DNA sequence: TGTGCCAGCACCCGGGGACAGTACACTGAAGCTTTCTTT. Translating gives CASTRGQYTEAFF.

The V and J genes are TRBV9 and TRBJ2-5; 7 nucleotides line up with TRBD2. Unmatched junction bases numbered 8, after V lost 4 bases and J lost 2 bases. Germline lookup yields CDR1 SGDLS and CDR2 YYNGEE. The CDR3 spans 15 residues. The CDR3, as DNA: TGTGCCAGCAGCCCGGGAGGAGTGCAACAAGAGACCCAGTACTTC. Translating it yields CASSPGGVQQETQYF. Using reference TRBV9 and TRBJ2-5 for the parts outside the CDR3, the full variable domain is DSGVTQTPKHLITATGQRVTLRCSPRSGDLSVYWYQQSLDQGLQFLIQYYNGEERAKGNILERFSAQQFPDLHSELNLSSLELGDSALYFCASSPGGVQQETQYFGPGTRLLVL.

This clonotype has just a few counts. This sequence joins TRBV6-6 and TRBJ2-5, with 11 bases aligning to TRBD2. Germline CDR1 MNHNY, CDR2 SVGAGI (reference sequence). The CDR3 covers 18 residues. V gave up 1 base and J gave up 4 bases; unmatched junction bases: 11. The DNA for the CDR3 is TGTGCCAGCAGTTACTTCTTTAGCGGGGGGGGTCCTGTAGAGACCCAGTACTTC. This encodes CASSYFFSGGGPVETQYF.

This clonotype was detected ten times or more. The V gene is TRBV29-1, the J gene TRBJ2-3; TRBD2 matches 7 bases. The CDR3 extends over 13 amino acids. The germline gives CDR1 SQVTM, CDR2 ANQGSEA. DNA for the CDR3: TGCAGTTCCTCACCGGGGGGAACAGATACGCAGTATTTT. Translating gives CSSSPGGTDTQYF.

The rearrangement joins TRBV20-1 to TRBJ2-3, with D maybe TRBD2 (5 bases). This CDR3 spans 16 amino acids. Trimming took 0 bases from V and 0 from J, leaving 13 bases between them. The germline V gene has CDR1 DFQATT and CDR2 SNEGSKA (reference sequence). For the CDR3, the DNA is TGCAGTGCTAGAGATCTGAGAGGGTTTAGCACAGATACGCAGTATTTT. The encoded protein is CSARDLRGFSTDTQYF.

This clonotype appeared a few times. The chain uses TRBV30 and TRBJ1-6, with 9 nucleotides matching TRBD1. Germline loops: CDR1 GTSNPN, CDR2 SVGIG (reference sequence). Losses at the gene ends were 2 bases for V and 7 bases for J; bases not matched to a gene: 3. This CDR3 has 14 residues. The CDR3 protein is CAWSPGQGNSPLHF. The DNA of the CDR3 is TGTGCCTGGAGTCCGGGACAGGGAAATTCACCCCTCCACTTT.

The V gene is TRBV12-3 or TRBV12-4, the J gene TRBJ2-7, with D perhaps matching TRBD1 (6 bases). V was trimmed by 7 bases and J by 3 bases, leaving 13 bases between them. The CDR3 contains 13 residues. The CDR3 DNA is TGTGCCAGCACCTTGGACAGCGGCTACGAGCAGTACTTC. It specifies CASTLDSGYEQYF.

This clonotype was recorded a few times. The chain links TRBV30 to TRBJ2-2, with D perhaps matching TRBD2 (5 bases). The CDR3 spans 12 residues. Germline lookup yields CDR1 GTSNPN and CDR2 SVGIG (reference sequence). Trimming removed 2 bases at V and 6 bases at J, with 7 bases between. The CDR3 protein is CAWSLRAGELFF. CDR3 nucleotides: TGTGCCTGGAGTCTGCGGGCCGGGGAGCTGTTTTTT.

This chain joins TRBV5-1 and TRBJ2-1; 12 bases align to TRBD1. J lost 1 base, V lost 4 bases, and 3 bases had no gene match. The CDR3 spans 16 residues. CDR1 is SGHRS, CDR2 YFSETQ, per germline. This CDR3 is CASSGGQGASYNEQFF. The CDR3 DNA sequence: TGCGCCAGCAGCGGGGGACAGGGGGCTTCCTACAATGAGCAGTTCTTC.